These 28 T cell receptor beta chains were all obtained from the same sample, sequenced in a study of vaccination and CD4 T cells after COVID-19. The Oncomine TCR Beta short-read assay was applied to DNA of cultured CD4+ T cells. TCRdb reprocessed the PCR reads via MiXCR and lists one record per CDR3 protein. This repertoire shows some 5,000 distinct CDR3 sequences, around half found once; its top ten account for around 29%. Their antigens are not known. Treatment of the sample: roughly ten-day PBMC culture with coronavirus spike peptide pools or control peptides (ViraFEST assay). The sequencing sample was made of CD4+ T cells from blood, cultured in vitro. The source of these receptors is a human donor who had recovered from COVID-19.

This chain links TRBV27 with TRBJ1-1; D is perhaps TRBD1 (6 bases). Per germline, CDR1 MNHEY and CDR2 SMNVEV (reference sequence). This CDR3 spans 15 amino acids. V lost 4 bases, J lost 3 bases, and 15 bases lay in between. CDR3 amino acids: CASSWGANRDTEAFF. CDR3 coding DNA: TGTGCCAGCAGTTGGGGGGCCAACAGGGACACTGAAGCTTTCTTT.

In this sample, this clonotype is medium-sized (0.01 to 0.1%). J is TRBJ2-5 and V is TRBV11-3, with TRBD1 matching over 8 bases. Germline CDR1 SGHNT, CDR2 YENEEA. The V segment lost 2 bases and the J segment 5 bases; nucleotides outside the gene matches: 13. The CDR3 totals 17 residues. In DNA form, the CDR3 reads TGTGCCAGCAGCTTACCTTCGAGCGACAGGGGTTCGGAGACCCAGTACTTC. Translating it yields CASSLPSSDRGSETQYF.

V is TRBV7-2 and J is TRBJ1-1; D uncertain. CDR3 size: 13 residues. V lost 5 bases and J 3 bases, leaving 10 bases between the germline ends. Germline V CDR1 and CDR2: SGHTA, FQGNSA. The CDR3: CASSRQVDTEAFF. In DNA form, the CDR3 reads TGTGCCAGCAGCCGGCAGGTTGACACTGAAGCTTTCTTT.

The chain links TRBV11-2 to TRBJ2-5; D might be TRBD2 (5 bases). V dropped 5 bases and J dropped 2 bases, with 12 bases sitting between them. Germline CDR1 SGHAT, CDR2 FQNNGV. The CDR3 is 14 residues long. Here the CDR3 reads CASSPQTGQETQYF. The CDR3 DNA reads TGTGCCAGCAGCCCGCAAACGGGACAAGAGACCCAGTACTTC.

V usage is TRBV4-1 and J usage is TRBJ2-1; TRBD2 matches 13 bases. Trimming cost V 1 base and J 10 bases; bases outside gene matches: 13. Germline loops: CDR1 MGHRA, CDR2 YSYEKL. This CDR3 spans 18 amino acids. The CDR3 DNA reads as TGCGCCAGCAGCCAAGTCCCCTCACTAGCGGGGGGGCCGGGGGAGCAGTTCTTC. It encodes CASSQVPSLAGGPGEQFF.

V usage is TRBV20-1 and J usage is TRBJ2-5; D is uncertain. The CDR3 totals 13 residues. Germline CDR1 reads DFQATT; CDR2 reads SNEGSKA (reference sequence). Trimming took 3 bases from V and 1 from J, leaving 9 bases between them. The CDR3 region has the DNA TGCAGTGCTAGTTTTGGGTTCCAAGAGACCCAGTACTTC. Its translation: CSASFGFQETQYF.

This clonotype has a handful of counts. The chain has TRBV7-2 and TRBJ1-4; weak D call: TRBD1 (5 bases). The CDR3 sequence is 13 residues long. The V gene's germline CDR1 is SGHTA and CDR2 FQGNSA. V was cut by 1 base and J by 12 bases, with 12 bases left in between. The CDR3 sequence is CASSLERGRELFF. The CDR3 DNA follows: TGTGCCAGCAGCTTAGAGAGGGGCAGGGAACTGTTTTTT. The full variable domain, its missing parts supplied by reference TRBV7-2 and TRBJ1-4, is GAGVSQSPSNKVTEKGKDVELRCDPISGHTALYWYRQSLGQGLEFLIYFQGNSAPDKSGLPSDRFSAERTGGSVSTLTIQRTQQEDSAVYLCASSLERGRELFFGSGTQLSVL.

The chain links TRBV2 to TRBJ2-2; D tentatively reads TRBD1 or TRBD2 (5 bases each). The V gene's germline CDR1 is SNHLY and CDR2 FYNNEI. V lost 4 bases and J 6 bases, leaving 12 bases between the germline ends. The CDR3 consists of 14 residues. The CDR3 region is CASSVMGTPGELFF. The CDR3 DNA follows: TGTGCCAGCAGTGTCATGGGGACCCCCGGGGAGCTGTTTTTT.

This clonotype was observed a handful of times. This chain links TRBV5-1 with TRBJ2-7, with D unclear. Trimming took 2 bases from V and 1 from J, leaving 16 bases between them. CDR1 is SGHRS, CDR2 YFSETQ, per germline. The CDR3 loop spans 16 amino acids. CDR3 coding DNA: TGCGCCAGCAGCTTTATGTACAAAGGAAGTTCCTACGAGCAGTACTTC. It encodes CASSFMYKGSSYEQYF. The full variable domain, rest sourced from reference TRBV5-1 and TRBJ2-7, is KAGVTQTPRYLIKTRGQQVTLSCSPISGHRSVSWYQQTPGQGLQFLFEYFSETQRNKGNFPGRFSGRQFSNSRSEMNVSTLELGDSALYLCASSFMYKGSSYEQYFGPGTRLTVT.

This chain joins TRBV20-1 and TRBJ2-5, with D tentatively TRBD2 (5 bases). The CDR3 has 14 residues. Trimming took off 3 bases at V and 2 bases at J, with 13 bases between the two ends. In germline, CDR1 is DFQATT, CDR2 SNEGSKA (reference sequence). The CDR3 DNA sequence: TGCAGTGCTAGCCCGGGAATGGTGCAAGAGACCCAGTACTTC. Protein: CSASPGMVQETQYF.

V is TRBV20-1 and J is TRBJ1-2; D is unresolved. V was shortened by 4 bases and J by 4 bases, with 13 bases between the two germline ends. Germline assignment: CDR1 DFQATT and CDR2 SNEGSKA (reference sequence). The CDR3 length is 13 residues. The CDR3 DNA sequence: TGCAGTGCTACCGACACCGGCGGCTATGGCTACACCTTC. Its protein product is CSATDTGGYGYTF.

DNA for the CDR3: TGCAGTGCTAGAGTGCAGGGGGCGGGCGTGTTCTTC. This gives the protein CSARVQGAGVFF. V usage is TRBV20-1 and J usage is TRBJ2-1; 8 nucleotides align to TRBD1. J was trimmed by 15 bases and V by 1 base; bases with no gene match: 8. This CDR3 has 12 residues. Germline V gene sequence: CDR1 DFQATT, CDR2 SNEGSKA (reference sequence).

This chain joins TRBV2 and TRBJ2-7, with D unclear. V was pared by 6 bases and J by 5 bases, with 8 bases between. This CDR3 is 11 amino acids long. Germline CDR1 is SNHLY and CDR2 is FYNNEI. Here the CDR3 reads CASSPYHEQYF. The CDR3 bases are TGTGCCAGCAGCCCCTACCACGAGCAGTACTTC.

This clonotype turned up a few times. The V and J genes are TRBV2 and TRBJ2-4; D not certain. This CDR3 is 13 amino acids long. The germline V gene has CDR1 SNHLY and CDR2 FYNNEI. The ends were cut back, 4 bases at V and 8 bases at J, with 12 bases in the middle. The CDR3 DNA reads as TGTGCCAGCAGTGGGTATGGGTTAGACATTCAGTACTTC. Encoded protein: CASSGYGLDIQYF.

Here the CDR3 reads CASSLGGARYEQYF. In DNA form, the CDR3 reads TGTGCCAGCAGCTTGGGGGGGGCTCGCTACGAGCAGTACTTC. The V and J genes are TRBV5-4 and TRBJ2-7, with D perhaps matching TRBD1 or TRBD2 (6 bases each). CDR3 length: 14 residues. Germline-derived CDR1 and CDR2 are SGHNT and YYREEE (reference sequence). The ends were cut back, 0 bases at V and 3 bases at J, with 10 bases in the middle.

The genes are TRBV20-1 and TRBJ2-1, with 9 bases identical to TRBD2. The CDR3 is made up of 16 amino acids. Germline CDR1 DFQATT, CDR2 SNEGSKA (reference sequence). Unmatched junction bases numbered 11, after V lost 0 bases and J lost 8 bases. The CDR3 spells CSARDWLAGPRDEQFF. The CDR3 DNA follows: TGCAGTGCTAGAGATTGGCTAGCGGGGCCGAGGGATGAGCAGTTCTTC.

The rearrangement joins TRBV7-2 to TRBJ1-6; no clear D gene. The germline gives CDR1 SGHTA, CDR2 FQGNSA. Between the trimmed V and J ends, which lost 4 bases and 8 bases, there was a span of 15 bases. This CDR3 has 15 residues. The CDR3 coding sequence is TGTGCCAGCAGCTCCCCCCCCTCAGCCTATTCACCCCTCCACTTT. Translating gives CASSSPPSAYSPLHF.

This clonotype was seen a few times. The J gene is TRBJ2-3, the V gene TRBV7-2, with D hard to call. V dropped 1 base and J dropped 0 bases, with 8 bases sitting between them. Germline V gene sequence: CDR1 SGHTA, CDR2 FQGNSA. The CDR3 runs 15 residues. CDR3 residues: CASSLDGRSTDTQYF. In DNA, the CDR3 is TGTGCCAGCAGCTTAGACGGTCGTAGCACAGATACGCAGTATTTT.

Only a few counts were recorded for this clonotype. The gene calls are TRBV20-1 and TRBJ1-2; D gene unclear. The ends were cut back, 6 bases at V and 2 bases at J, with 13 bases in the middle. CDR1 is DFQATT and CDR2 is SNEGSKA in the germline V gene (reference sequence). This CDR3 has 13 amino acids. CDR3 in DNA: TGCAGTGCCACAGCCGAGACAAACTATGGCTACACCTTC. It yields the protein CSATAETNYGYTF.

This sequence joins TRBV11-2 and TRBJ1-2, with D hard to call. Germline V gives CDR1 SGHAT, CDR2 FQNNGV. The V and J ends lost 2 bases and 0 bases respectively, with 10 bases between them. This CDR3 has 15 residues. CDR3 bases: TGTGCCAGCAGCTTACGCGGCCGAGCTAACTATGGCTACACCTTC. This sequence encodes CASSLRGRANYGYTF. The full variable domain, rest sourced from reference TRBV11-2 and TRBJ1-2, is EAGVAQSPRYKIIEKRQSVAFWCNPISGHATLYWYQQILGQGPKLLIQFQNNGVVDDSQLPKDRFSAERLKGVDSTLKIQPAKLEDSAVYLCASSLRGRANYGYTFGSGTRLTVV.

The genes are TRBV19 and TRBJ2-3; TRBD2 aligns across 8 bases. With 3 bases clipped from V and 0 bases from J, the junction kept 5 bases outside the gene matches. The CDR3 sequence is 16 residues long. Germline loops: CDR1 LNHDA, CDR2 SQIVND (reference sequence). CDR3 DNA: TGTGCCAGTAGTATTCTTAGCGGGACCAGCACAGATACGCAGTATTTT. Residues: CASSILSGTSTDTQYF.

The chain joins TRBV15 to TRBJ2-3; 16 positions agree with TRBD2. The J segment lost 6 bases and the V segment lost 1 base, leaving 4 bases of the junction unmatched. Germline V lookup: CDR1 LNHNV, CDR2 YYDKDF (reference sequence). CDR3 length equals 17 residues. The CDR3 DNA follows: TGTGCCACCAGCAGAGTAAGGGGACTAGCGGGAGGGGATACGCAGTATTTT. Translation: CATSRVRGLAGGDTQYF.

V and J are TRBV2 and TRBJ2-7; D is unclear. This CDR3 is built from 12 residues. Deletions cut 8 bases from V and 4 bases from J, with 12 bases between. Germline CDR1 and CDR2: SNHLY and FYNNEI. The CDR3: CASSRLGYEQYF. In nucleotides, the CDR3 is TGTGCCAGCTCCCGTTTGGGATACGAGCAGTACTTC.

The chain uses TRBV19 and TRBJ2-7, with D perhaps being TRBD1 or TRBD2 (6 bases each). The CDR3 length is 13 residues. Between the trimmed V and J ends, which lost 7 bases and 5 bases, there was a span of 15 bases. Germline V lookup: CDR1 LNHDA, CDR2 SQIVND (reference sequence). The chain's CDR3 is CASIWGAWDEQYF. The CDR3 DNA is TGTGCCAGTATCTGGGGGGCTTGGGACGAGCAGTACTTC.

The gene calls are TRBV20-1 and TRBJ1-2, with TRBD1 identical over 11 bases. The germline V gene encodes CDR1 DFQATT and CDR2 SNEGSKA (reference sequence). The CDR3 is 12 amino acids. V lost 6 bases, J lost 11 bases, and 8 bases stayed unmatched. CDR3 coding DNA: TGCAGTGCCTCTCGGGACAGGGGGATTTACACCTTC. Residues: CSASRDRGIYTF.

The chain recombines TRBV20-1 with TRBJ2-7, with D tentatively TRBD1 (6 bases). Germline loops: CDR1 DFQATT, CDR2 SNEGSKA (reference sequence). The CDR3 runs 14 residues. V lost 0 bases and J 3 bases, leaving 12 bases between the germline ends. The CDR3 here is CSAREGQGYYEQYF. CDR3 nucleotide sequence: TGCAGTGCTAGAGAGGGGCAGGGGTACTACGAGCAGTACTTC.

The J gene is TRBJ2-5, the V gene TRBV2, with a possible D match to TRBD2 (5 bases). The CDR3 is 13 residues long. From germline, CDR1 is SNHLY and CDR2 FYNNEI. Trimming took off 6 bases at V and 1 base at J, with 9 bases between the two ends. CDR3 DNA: TGTGCCAGCAGGGCGGCGGGCCAAGAGACCCAGTACTTC. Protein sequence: CASRAAGQETQYF.

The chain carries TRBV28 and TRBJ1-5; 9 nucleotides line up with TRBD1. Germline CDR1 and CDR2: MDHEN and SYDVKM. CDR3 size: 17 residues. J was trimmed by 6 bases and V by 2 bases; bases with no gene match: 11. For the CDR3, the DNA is TGTGCCAGCAGTTTACGTCCGGGACAGGGTTCTCGTCAGCCCCAGCATTTT. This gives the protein CASSLRPGQGSRQPQHF.